Each of the 7 T cell receptor beta chains below was sequenced from the same sample in a study of shared clonotypes between healthy human individuals (TCRdb year 2020). Library preparation used the immunoSEQ multiplex PCR assay. The clones in this table, taken by TCRdb from immuneACCESS, are in-frame only. Not every clone is retained; where verified, under half of the shortfall comes from an unresolved V gene, and the cause of the rest is unknown. For this sample there are under 1,100,000 clones; approximately 68% appear just once. Of the sample, about 1.5% falls within the top ten clones. The specimen sequenced was memory CD4+ T cells sorted from blood. The sample's cell subset or site label, in plain terms: CD45RA-negative fraction. These receptors were taken from a man aged 18 to 35 in good health.

The rearrangement joins TRBV4-1 to TRBJ2-7, with TRBD2 matching over 7 bases. Germline V lookup: CDR1 MGHRA, CDR2 YSYEKL. The V gene end was trimmed by 0 bases and the J gene end by 0 bases; junction bases not matched to a gene: 17. The CDR3 extends over 20 amino acids. CDR3 sequence: CASSQDLAFPGLAASYEQYF. CDR3 coding DNA: TGCGCCAGCAGCCAAGATCTTGCGTTCCCGGGGCTAGCGGCCTCCTACGAGCAGTACTTC.

This chain links TRBV30 with TRBJ2-6; D gene ambiguous. There are 14 residues in the CDR3. Trimming stripped 6 bases from V and 0 bases from J, with 9 bases between. CDR1 is GTSNPN, CDR2 SVGIG, per germline (reference sequence). The CDR3 nucleotides are TGTGCCTGCCAACTGGACTCTGGGGCCAACGTCCTGACTTTC. It is translated as CACQLDSGANVLTF.

The rearrangement uses TRBV10-3 and TRBJ1-2; 8 bases align to TRBD1. This CDR3 comprises 12 residues. After removal of 8 bases from V and 8 bases from J, the junction contained 7 bases not matched to a gene. Germline values: CDR1 ENHRY, CDR2 SYGVKD. The CDR3 DNA is TGTGCCATCGAAGGGGGGACAGGCGGCTACACCTTC. Amino acid sequence: CAIEGGTGGYTF.

This chain joins TRBV6-5 and TRBJ1-4; weak D call: TRBD1 (5 bases). The germline V gene has CDR1 MNHEY and CDR2 SVGAGI. The CDR3 extends over 15 amino acids. Trimming cost V 5 bases and J 4 bases, with 14 bases left between them. This chain's CDR3 is CASSQGVARNEKLFF. CDR3 nucleotide sequence: TGTGCCAGCAGTCAAGGGGTCGCTCGTAATGAAAAACTGTTTTTT.

This clone was picked up a small number of times. A much larger clone differs by one base, so this may be a read error. The chain combines TRBV5-5 with TRBJ2-3; unclear D gene. The CDR3 extends over 11 amino acids. The germline V and J ends were trimmed by 3 bases and 2 bases, with 1 base remaining between them. From germline, CDR1 is SGHKS and CDR2 YYEKEE (reference sequence). CDR3 region: CASSYTDTQYF. The CDR3 bases are TGTGCCAGCAGCTACACAGATACGCAGTATTTT.

J is TRBJ2-3 and V is TRBV10-3, with 10 bases matching TRBD2. Germline loops: CDR1 ENHRY, CDR2 SYGVKD. Trimming cost V 3 bases and J 2 bases; bases outside gene matches: 17. The CDR3 runs to 20 residues. The CDR3: CAISDWAQPSSGSNTDTQYF. The DNA for the CDR3 is TGTGCCATCAGTGATTGGGCCCAACCCTCTAGCGGGAGTAACACAGATACGCAGTATTTT.

The chain combines TRBV27 with TRBJ2-2, with D hard to call. CDR3 size: 11 residues. Trimming pared 1 base from V and 7 bases from J, leaving 1 base between. From germline, CDR1 is MNHEY and CDR2 SMNVEV (reference sequence). This CDR3 reads CASSLYGELFF. In DNA form, the CDR3 reads TGTGCCAGCAGTTTATACGGGGAGCTGTTTTTT.